This TCR beta chain was sequenced for a study of liver allograft versus peripheral blood T cells. Across the study: The authors compared T cell receptor repertoires in transplanted livers with recipients' peripheral blood repertoires. Study outcomes and limitations: Intragraft T cell receptor repertoires of liver allografts were reportedly distinct from those in peripheral blood.

This clonotype is medium-sized by share. Its antigen remains unidentified. This CDR3 contains 12 residues. Per the germline V gene, CDR1 is MNHEY and CDR2 is SVGAGI. V was clipped by 2 bases and J by 8 bases, with 9 bases between them. TCRdb re-derived calls from the reads in MiXCR, one entry per CDR3 protein. This sample has about 10,000 distinct CDR3 sequences, with 19% found just once. This chain uses TRBV6-5 with TRBJ1-1; D remains unclear. The TCR sequence derives from a human patient who had a liver transplant. Some of these T cells may belong to the graft donor. The CDR3, as DNA: TGTGCCAGCAGTTACGCTGGGGTAGAAGCTTTCTTT. The encoded protein is CASSYAGVEAFF.